This T cell receptor (beta chain) is from a study of cytomegalovirus exposure and HLA in healthy donors. Overall study findings and caveats: Most sequenced TCRs were rare (though some public TCRs occurred in many donors). Reports showed the classifier diagnosing cytomegalovirus status with high specificity and sensitivity.

Notes on this clone: The antigen is undetermined.

TCRdb's table, derived via immunoSEQ multiplex PCR, lists solely in-frame clones and lacks some. The sample records over 100,000 clones, 88% being singletons. The sequenced sample was PBMCs. This receptor was obtained from a woman between 18 and 29 years old in good health and CMV-seronegative.

The CDR3 DNA is TGTGCCGCCGCTGGCGGGCCCGGCTCCTACAATGAGCAGTTCTTC. Translated, it gives CAAAGGPGSYNEQFF. This sequence joins TRBV28 and TRBJ2-1, with D perhaps TRBD2 (5 bases). This CDR3 contains 15 residues. Trimming removed 11 bases from V and 0 bases from J, with 17 bases in between. The V gene's germline CDR1 is MDHEN and CDR2 SYDVKM.